This T cell receptor beta chain was recorded in a study of beta chain features in type 1 diabetes. Looking at the study overall: Healthy donors resembled patients in age, gender and cell yields.

In regard to this clone: The antigen is not known.

Overall study findings and caveats: Moderately but significantly shorter TCRB CDR3s were found in Type 1 diabetes patients in all four CD4+ subsets. Patients with type 1 diabetes showed fewer VDJ junction insertions and more deletions.

Based on CD45RO/CCR7/CD25/CD127/CD95/CD27, CD4+ regulatory, stem cell-like memory, naive and central memory cells were sorted. Deletions cut 2 bases from V and 0 bases from J, with 12 bases between. Germline loops: CDR1 LGHNA, CDR2 YSLEER. The CDR3 spans 16 residues. Isolated RNA was reverse transcribed in full, so expressed TCRB transcripts were sequenced. Sequencing was performed with immunoSEQ multiplex PCR; in TCRdb, only in-frame clones are kept and a portion is missing. The sample holds over 600,000 clones, about an eighth seen once. The TCR sequence derives from a young man with type 1 diabetes. Sequencing was done on a sample of naive CD4+ T cells from blood. V and J are TRBV4-3 and TRBJ2-3; D gene ambiguous. The CDR3 DNA is TGCGCCAGCAGCCAAAGGTCCCCCTTAAGCACAGATACGCAGTATTTT. The encoded protein is CASSQRSPLSTDTQYF.